These T cell receptor beta chains were read from a single sample in a study of T cell responses to AZD1222 COVID-19 vaccine. Sequenced by immunoSEQ multiplex PCR; TCRdb stores in-frame clones only, minus some. This sample has under 150,000 clones, with approximately 91% found just once. Here the sequenced sample was peripheral blood, taken 28 days after the second AZD1222 dose. Receptor source: an adult who received the AZD1222 COVID-19 vaccine. Both conserved end residues are part of each CDR3. The D gene is left open where the match is weak. Part of the rows lack a size; the others show once, few, many or a class for expanded clones.

-	-	TRBJ2-5	TRBV7-9	TGTGCCAGCAGCTTAGACTTTAGGGAGACCCAGTACTTC	CASSLDFRETQYF
-	-	TRBJ2-1	TRBV5-8	TGTGCCAGCCGGATCTCCTACAATGAGCAGTTCTTC	CASRISYNEQFF
-	-	TRBJ1-5	TRBV30	TGTGCCTGGACCCCCCAAGGGAACGGCAATCAGCCCCAGCATTTT	CAWTPQGNGNQPQHF
-	-	TRBJ1-2	TRBV18	TGTGCCAGCTCACCACCACAGGGAGTTAACTATGGCTACACCTTC	CASSPPQGVNYGYTF
-	TRBD1	TRBJ1-1	TRBV11-2	TGTGCCAGCAGCTTCCTCGGGACAGGGGCGAACACTGAAGCTTTCTTT	CASSFLGTGANTEAFF
-	-	TRBJ2-7	TRBV23-1	TGCGCCAGCATAAATCAGGGACGCTCCTACGAGCAGTACTTC	CASINQGRSYEQYF
-	-	TRBJ1-1	TRBV18	TGTGCCAGCTCACCACCGGGTTTGAACACTGAAGCTTTCTTT	CASSPPGLNTEAFF
-	-	TRBJ1-4	TRBV11-2	TGTGCCAGCAGCGCGGCTCAGGGTGGTGCTAATGAAAAACTGTTTTTT	CASSAAQGGANEKLFF
-	-	TRBJ1-1	TRBV7-9	TGTGCCAGCAGCTTACGGGTACTGCTGAACACTGAAGCTTTCTTT	CASSLRVLLNTEAFF
-	TRBD1	TRBJ1-1	TRBV5-5	TGTGCCAGCAGCCCGCAACAGGGGGCGGGTACTGAAGCTTTCTTT	CASSPQQGAGTEAFF
few	-	TRBJ2-7	TRBV18	TGTGCCAGCTCAAGGGACGGCTACGAGCAGTACTTC	CASSRDGYEQYF
-	TRBD2	TRBJ2-1	TRBV6-5	TGTGCCAGCATTCCGACTAGCGGGAGTAAAAATGAGCAGTTCTTC	CASIPTSGSKNEQFF
-	-	TRBJ2-2	TRBV7-3	TGTGCCAGCAGCTTAACTTCCGGGGAGCTGTTTTTT	CASSLTSGELFF
-	-	TRBJ2-3	TRBV14	TGTGCCAGCAGCGGGGACTCCGTGACGCAGTATTTT	CASSGDSVTQYF
-	-	TRBJ1-1	TRBV5-1	TGCGCCAGCAGCTCTTACCCGGGGGAAGGGAGAGCTTTCTTT	CASSSYPGEGRAFF
-	-	TRBJ2-7	TRBV12-3/TRBV12-4	TGTGCCAGCAGTTTAGATCCGGTCTACGAGCAGTACTTC	CASSLDPVYEQYF
once	-	TRBJ2-7	TRBV9	TGTGCCAGCAGCGCCGGGACCCTCGGTAATTACGAGCAGTACTTC	CASSAGTLGNYEQYF
once	-	TRBJ2-3	TRBV29-1	TGCAGCGTTGAGAAAAGCACAGATACGCAGTATTTT	CSVEKSTDTQYF
-	TRBD2	TRBJ2-3	TRBV5-5	TGTGCCAGCAGCTTGCGGGGGGGCACAGATACGCAGTATTTT	CASSLRGGTDTQYF
-	TRBD1	TRBJ2-1	TRBV5-5	TGTGCCAGCAGCCCCCTCTCCTGGACAGGGGAAAATGAGCAGTTCTTC	CASSPLSWTGENEQFF
-	TRBD1	TRBJ2-5	TRBV5-1	TGCGCCAGCAGCCTGACAGGGGGCATTGAGGAGACCCAGTACTTC	CASSLTGGIEETQYF
once	-	TRBJ2-7	TRBV3-1/TRBV3-2	TGTGCCAGCAGCCAAGATCCCGGGAGCCTATACGAGCAGTACTTC	CASSQDPGSLYEQYF
few	-	TRBJ1-5	TRBV3-1/TRBV3-2	TGTGCCAGCAGCCCAGGCCTGAATCAGCCCCAGCATTTT	CASSPGLNQPQHF
-	TRBD1	TRBJ1-1	TRBV6-5	TGTGCCAGCAGGGGGGGACAGGGATACACTGAAGCTTTCTTT	CASRGGQGYTEAFF
-	TRBD1	TRBJ2-2	TRBV5-5	TGTGCCAGCGGGGACAGAAACACCGGGGAGCTGTTTTTT	CASGDRNTGELFF